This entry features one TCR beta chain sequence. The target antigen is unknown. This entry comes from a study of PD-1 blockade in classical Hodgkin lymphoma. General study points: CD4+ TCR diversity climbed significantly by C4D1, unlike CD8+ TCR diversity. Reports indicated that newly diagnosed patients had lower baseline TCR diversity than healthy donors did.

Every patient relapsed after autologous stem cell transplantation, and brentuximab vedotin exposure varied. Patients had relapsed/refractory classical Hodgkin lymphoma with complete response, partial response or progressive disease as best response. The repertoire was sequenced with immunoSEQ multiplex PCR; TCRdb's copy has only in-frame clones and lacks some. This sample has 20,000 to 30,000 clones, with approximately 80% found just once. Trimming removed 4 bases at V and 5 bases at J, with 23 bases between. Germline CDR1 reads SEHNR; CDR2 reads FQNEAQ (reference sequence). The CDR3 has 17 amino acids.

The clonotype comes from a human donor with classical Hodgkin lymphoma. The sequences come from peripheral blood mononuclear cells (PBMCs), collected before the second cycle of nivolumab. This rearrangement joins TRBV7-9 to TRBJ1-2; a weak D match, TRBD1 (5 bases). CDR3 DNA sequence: TGTGCCAGCAGCTCACCCCCACCGAATGGGGGGGAGTATGGCTACACCTTC. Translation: CASSSPPPNGGEYGYTF.